The 6 T cell receptor beta chains below were found in one sample sequenced in a study of blood T cell repertoires in COVID-19. TCRdb's copy holds only in-frame clones and misses some; the assay was immunoSEQ multiplex PCR. The repertoire has 65,000 to 95,000 clones, roughly nine tenths of them found once; the top ten carry approximately 10%. Material for sequencing was peripheral blood. These receptors were collected from a man older than 75 with acute or convalescent COVID-19.

V is TRBV18 and J is TRBJ2-5, with 12 bases aligning to TRBD2. V lost 4 bases and J lost 2; bases outside the gene matches: 2. The CDR3 has 15 residues. Germline V gives CDR1 KGHSH, CDR2 LQKENI. The CDR3 protein is CASSLGLAGQETQYF. CDR3 bases: TGTGCCAGCTCACTAGGACTAGCGGGACAAGAGACCCAGTACTTC.

The chain combines TRBV6-1 with TRBJ2-1, with a weak D call TRBD1 (6 bases). Trimming stripped 2 bases from V and 9 bases from J, with 14 bases between. Germline V gene lookup returns CDR1 MNHNS and CDR2 SASEGT. The CDR3 is made up of 14 amino acids. CDR3 protein: CASSEIARGGEQFF. The CDR3 DNA reads TGTGCCAGCAGTGAAATAGCCAGGGGTGGTGAGCAGTTCTTC.

V usage is TRBV5-6 and J usage is TRBJ2-7; possibly TRBD2 for D (7 bases). The germline V gene encodes CDR1 SGHDT and CDR2 YYEEEE. CDR3 size: 13 residues. Deletions cut 7 bases from V and 0 bases from J, with 11 bases between. The CDR3 nucleotides read TGTGCCAGCGGGGAGGGGGTCTCCTACGAGCAGTACTTC. It codes for CASGEGVSYEQYF. Looking up the rest from reference TRBV5-6 and TRBJ2-7 gives the full variable domain: DAGVTQSPTHLIKTRGQQVTLRCSPKSGHDTVSWYQQALGQGPQFIFQYYEEEERQRGNFPDRFSGHQFPNYSSELNVNALLLGDSALYLCASGEGVSYEQYFGPGTRLTVT.

This chain connects TRBV11-2 to TRBJ2-7, with 16 bases identical to TRBD2. The CDR3 has 17 residues. The germline CDR1 and CDR2 sequences are SGHAT and FQNNGV. Germline trimming cut 4 bases from V and 7 bases from J; bases unmatched to any gene: 10. The CDR3 bases are TGTGCCAGCAGCTCTGACGGGACTAGCGGGGGGGCCCGGGAGCAGTACTTC. It is translated as CASSSDGTSGGAREQYF.

V usage is TRBV19 and J usage is TRBJ1-5; 8 nucleotides align to TRBD1. The CDR3 spans 15 residues. The junction had 8 bases not matched to a gene; V was cut back by 4 bases and J by 6 bases. Germline values: CDR1 LNHDA, CDR2 SQIVND (reference sequence). DNA of the CDR3: TGTGCCAGTAGTAGTCAGGGGGCCCCTAGTCAGCCCCAGCATTTT. It encodes CASSSQGAPSQPQHF.

The gene calls are TRBV27 and TRBJ1-2, with 9 nucleotides matching TRBD1. Germline V lookup: CDR1 MNHEY, CDR2 SMNVEV (reference sequence). Trimming cost V 2 bases and J 4 bases; bases outside gene matches: 2. This CDR3 is 14 amino acids long. CDR3 sequence: CASSLKGQGYGYTF. CDR3 DNA sequence: TGTGCCAGCAGTTTAAAGGGACAGGGCTATGGCTACACCTTC.